The 21 T cell receptor beta chains below come from one sample, sequenced in a study of blood T cell repertoires in COVID-19. The repertoire was sequenced with immunoSEQ multiplex PCR; TCRdb's copy has only in-frame clones and lacks some. Of about 170,000 clones detected, 85% to 90% appear once; the ten largest clones hold roughly 7%. The sample consisted of peripheral blood. All receptors derive from a man aged 50-60 years with active or convalescent COVID-19.

This rearrangement joins TRBV6-1 to TRBJ1-5; D not resolved. The CDR3 covers 14 residues. V lost 3 bases to trimming and J lost 2 bases, with 8 bases between them. Per the germline V gene, CDR1 is MNHNS and CDR2 is SASEGT. CDR3 sequence: CASSDRSGNQPQHF. As DNA, the CDR3 is TGTGCCAGCAGTGACAGGTCGGGCAATCAGCCCCAGCATTTT.

The rearrangement links TRBV3-1 (or the pseudogene TRBV3-2) to TRBJ1-2, with TRBD1 matching over 11 bases. The trim removed 3 bases at V and 0 bases at J, leaving 0 bases unmatched. Germline V CDR1 and CDR2: LGHDT, YNNKEL (reference sequence). The CDR3 has 15 amino acids. This CDR3 reads CASSQDRGPNYGYTF. The CDR3 region has the DNA TGTGCCAGCAGCCAGGACAGGGGGCCTAACTATGGCTACACCTTC.

The rearrangement links TRBV6-6 to TRBJ2-3; 7 bases are a match to TRBD2. The V gene's germline CDR1 is MNHNY and CDR2 SVGAGI (reference sequence). The CDR3 consists of 15 residues. V shed 6 bases and J 3 bases; nucleotides not matched to a gene: 9. CDR3 nucleotides: TGTGCCAGCAGGACCTCTGGCGGGAGTACAGATACGCAGTATTTT. Protein sequence: CASRTSGGSTDTQYF.

J is TRBJ2-1 and V is TRBV5-1; D gene unclear. The CDR3 has 14 residues. The V end lost 4 bases, the J end lost 3 bases, and 11 bases lay between the germline ends. The germline V gene has CDR1 SGHRS and CDR2 YFSETQ. CDR3 DNA sequence: TGCGCCAGCAGCACCCAGACTGACTACAATGAGCAGTTCTTC. It is translated as CASSTQTDYNEQFF.

The rearrangement links TRBV6-1 to TRBJ2-3; 11 positions match TRBD2. Germline-derived CDR1 and CDR2 are MNHNS and SASEGT. The CDR3 runs to 15 residues. V was clipped by 2 bases and J by 4 bases; unmatched bases: 2. CDR3: CASSELAGGADTQYF. CDR3 sequence (DNA): TGTGCCAGCAGTGAACTAGCGGGAGGAGCAGATACGCAGTATTTT.

The rearrangement links TRBV11-2 to TRBJ2-7, with TRBD2 as a possible D gene (6 bases). CDR1 is SGHAT and CDR2 is FQNNGV in the germline V gene. The CDR3 is 14 amino acids. V was clipped by 4 bases and J by 7 bases, with 17 bases between them. The CDR3 DNA is TGTGCCAGCAGCTCAGGGCGCGGGATTTGGGAGCAGTACTTC. Amino acid sequence: CASSSGRGIWEQYF.

The rearrangement uses TRBV2 and TRBJ2-7; TRBD1 aligns across 7 bases. This CDR3 has 13 amino acids. CDR1 and CDR2 (germline): SNHLY, FYNNEI. After removal of 7 bases from V and 3 bases from J, the junction contained 6 bases not matched to a gene. The CDR3: CASTTGSHYEQYF. CDR3 nucleotides: TGTGCCAGCACGACAGGGTCCCACTACGAGCAGTACTTC.

The CDR3 region is CASSSYRDRGRYEQYF. CDR3 coding DNA: TGTGCCAGCAGCTCTTACCGGGACAGGGGCAGATACGAGCAGTACTTC. V and J are TRBV13 and TRBJ2-7; 10 nucleotides align to TRBD1. CDR3 length: 16 amino acids. V trimming: 4 bases; J trimming: 4 bases; junction bases outside the gene matches: 10. Germline lookup yields CDR1 PRHDT and CDR2 FYEKMQ (reference sequence). The whole variable domain, remainder taken from reference TRBV13 and TRBJ2-7, is AAGVIQSPRHLIKEKRETATLKCYPIPRHDTVYWYQQGPGQDPQFLISFYEKMQSDKGSIPDRFSAQQFSDYHSELNMSSLELGDSALYFCASSSYRDRGRYEQYFGPGTRLTVT.

The chain employs TRBV9 and TRBJ1-2, with D possibly matching TRBD1 (6 bases). This CDR3 comprises 14 residues. Per the germline V gene, CDR1 is SGDLS and CDR2 is YYNGEE. V shed 3 bases and J shed 1 base, with 10 bases lying between them. CDR3 residues: CASSGGGNNYGYTF. Written as DNA, the CDR3 is TGTGCCAGCAGCGGAGGGGGAAATAACTATGGCTACACCTTC.

V is TRBV9 and J is TRBJ1-6, with 8 bases aligning to TRBD1. Trimming at V came to 4 bases and at J to 16 bases, leaving 13 bases not matched to a gene. The CDR3 is 14 residues long. Per the germline V gene, CDR1 is SGDLS and CDR2 is YYNGEE. The CDR3, as DNA: TGTGCCAGCAGCCTATTAGACAGGGGCCCTCAACTCCACTTT. Translating gives CASSLLDRGPQLHF.

The chain links TRBV9 to TRBJ2-5, with TRBD2 matching 10 bases. J gave up 2 bases and V 3 bases, and 7 bases lay outside the gene matches. Germline CDR1 SGDLS, CDR2 YYNGEE. This CDR3 spans 16 amino acids. The CDR3 DNA follows: TGTGCCAGCAGCGCCGGGACTAGCGCTTTACAAGAGACCCAGTACTTC. Translating gives CASSAGTSALQETQYF.

V is TRBV18 and J is TRBJ2-7; 14 bases agree with TRBD2. V dropped 3 bases and J dropped 0; count of bases not matched to a gene: 4. CDR3 length: 17 residues. The germline gives CDR1 KGHSH, CDR2 LQKENI. The CDR3 is CASSPLGLAGGSYEQYF. The DNA for the CDR3 is TGTGCCAGCTCACCCCTCGGACTAGCGGGAGGCTCCTACGAGCAGTACTTC.

The chain recombines TRBV5-1 with TRBJ2-7; D is perhaps TRBD2 (6 bases). The CDR3 has 14 residues. Looked up from germline, CDR1 is SGHRS and CDR2 is YFSETQ. The germline V and J ends were trimmed by 4 bases and 7 bases, with 18 bases remaining between them. CDR3: CASSKGHGGGEQYF. In DNA, the CDR3 is TGCGCCAGCAGCAAAGGTCACGGGGGTGGGGAGCAGTACTTC.

This chain connects TRBV6-6 to TRBJ1-5; 8 nucleotides line up with TRBD1. V dropped 6 bases and J dropped 2; count of bases not matched to a gene: 9. CDR1 and CDR2 from the germline V gene are MNHNY and SVGAGI (reference sequence). The CDR3 is 16 amino acids. Written as DNA, the CDR3 is TGTGCCAGCAGCACACGACAGGGGAGGGGCAATCAGCCCCAGCATTTT. Its protein is CASSTRQGRGNQPQHF.

The V gene is TRBV7-2, the J gene TRBJ2-7, with TRBD1 matching over 8 bases. The germline V gene has CDR1 SGHTA and CDR2 FQGNSA. V trimming: 6 bases; J trimming: 5 bases; junction bases outside the gene matches: 15. This CDR3 region has 16 residues. The CDR3: CASRPGGRDRYNEQYF. The CDR3 nucleotides are TGTGCCAGCAGACCAGGGGGTAGGGACAGGTACAACGAGCAGTACTTC.

The chain joins TRBV27 to TRBJ2-7; TRBD2 aligns across 8 bases. This CDR3 has 14 amino acids. The V segment lost 8 bases and the J segment 3 bases; nucleotides outside the gene matches: 9. In germline, CDR1 is MNHEY, CDR2 SMNVEV (reference sequence). Here the CDR3 DNA reads TGTGCCAGCGCATATAGCCTAGCGGGCTACGAGCAGTACTTC. Protein product: CASAYSLAGYEQYF.

This chain uses TRBV7-2 with TRBJ1-2; D not certain. Germline CDR1 is SGHTA and CDR2 is FQGNSA. This CDR3 has 16 amino acids. V shed 5 bases and J shed 0 bases, with 16 bases lying between them. CDR3 in DNA: TGTGCCAGCAGCCCGGATTCTTGGAGGGCTAACTATGGCTACACCTTC. Amino acids: CASSPDSWRANYGYTF. Together with reference TRBV7-2 and TRBJ1-2, the CDR3 gives the full variable domain: GAGVSQSPSNKVTEKGKDVELRCDPISGHTALYWYRQSLGQGLEFLIYFQGNSAPDKSGLPSDRFSAERTGGSVSTLTIQRTQQEDSAVYLCASSPDSWRANYGYTFGSGTRLTVV.

This clone was seen a few times. This sequence joins TRBV10-3 and TRBJ1-1; D is possibly TRBD1 (6 bases). This CDR3 has 14 amino acids. Germline CDR1 and CDR2: ENHRY and SYGVKD. Trimming removed 3 bases from V and 5 bases from J, with 13 bases in between. The CDR3 loop is CAISDRGMGTEAFF. CDR3 nucleotides: TGTGCCATCAGTGACAGGGGTATGGGTACTGAAGCTTTCTTT.

The CDR3 protein is CASSQVDRTGREQYF. The CDR3, as DNA: TGTGCCAGCAGTCAAGTCGATAGGACAGGCCGGGAGCAGTACTTC. The chain joins TRBV28 to TRBJ2-7, with 7 bases identical to TRBD1. The V gene end was trimmed by 5 bases and the J gene end by 7 bases; junction bases not matched to a gene: 14. The germline gives CDR1 MDHEN, CDR2 SYDVKM. This CDR3 spans 15 amino acids.

This chain uses TRBV6-2 or TRBV6-3 with TRBJ2-3, with D perhaps matching TRBD1 (6 bases). This CDR3 spans 15 amino acids. Trimming stripped 2 bases from V and 0 bases from J, with 9 bases between. Germline V gives CDR1 MNHEY, CDR2 SVGEGT. CDR3 in amino acids: CASSYRDISTDTQYF. The CDR3 coding sequence is TGTGCCAGCAGTTACCGGGACATTAGCACAGATACGCAGTATTTT.

The V and J genes are TRBV5-1 and TRBJ1-1; 10 bases are shared with TRBD1. CDR1 SGHRS and CDR2 YFSETQ come from the germline V gene. This CDR3 spans 17 amino acids. The V gene end was trimmed by 1 base and the J gene end by 5 bases; junction bases not matched to a gene: 11. The CDR3 spells CASSLLGTGALGTEAFF. The CDR3 DNA follows: TGCGCCAGCAGCTTGTTAGGGACAGGGGCTTTGGGGACTGAAGCTTTCTTT.